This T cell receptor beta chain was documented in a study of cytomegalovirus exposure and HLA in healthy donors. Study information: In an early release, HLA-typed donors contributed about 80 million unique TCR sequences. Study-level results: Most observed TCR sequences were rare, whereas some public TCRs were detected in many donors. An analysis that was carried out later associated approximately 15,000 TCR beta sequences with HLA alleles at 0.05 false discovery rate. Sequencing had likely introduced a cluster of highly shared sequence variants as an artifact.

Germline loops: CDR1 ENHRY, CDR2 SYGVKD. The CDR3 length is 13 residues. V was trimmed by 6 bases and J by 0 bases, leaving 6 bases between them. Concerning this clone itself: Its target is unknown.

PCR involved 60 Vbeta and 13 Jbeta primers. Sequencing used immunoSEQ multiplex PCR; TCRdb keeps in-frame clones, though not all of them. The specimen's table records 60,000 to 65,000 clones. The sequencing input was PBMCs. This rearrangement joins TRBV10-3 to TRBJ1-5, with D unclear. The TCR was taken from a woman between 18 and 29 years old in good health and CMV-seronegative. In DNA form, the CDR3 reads TGTGCCATCAGCACAGATAGCAATCAGCCCCAGCATTTT. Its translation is CAISTDSNQPQHF.